This section outlines one TCR beta chain sequence together with its context. The antigen is unknown. A CD45RA-negative memory subset and a CD45RA+ naive subset were separated from the CD4+ cells. Libraries were prepared by immunoSEQ multiplex PCR; TCRdb keeps only in-frame clonotypes and omits some of them. Found here are hundreds of thousands of clones, around 97% of them singletons; the top ten hold about 0.06%. The germline V gene has CDR1 MNHNS and CDR2 SASEGT. The CDR3 spans 15 residues. V gave up 3 bases and J gave up 4 bases, with 15 bases separating them. This entry belongs to a study of shared clonotypes between healthy human individuals. Study-wide results and limits: Several donors held about 5.1% of naive CD4 clonotypes in common.

This chain connects TRBV6-1 to TRBJ1-1, with D possibly being TRBD1 (5 bases). Sequencing used naive CD4+ T cells sorted from blood. Subset: CD45RA+ positively selected. This TCR was recovered from a woman in her 30s in good health. DNA of the CDR3: TGTGCCAGCAGTGACGCGGGGGGTCGGGGCACTGAAGCTTTCTTT. This encodes CASSDAGGRGTEAFF.